A single sample is the source of the 9 T cell receptor beta chains below, sequenced in a study of read filtering for tumor transcriptome and immune sequencing. Molecular barcoded adaptors covering alpha/delta and beta/gamma chains were used on 400 ng RNA. TCRdb re-analysed the reads in MiXCR, keeping a single row per CDR3 protein. The data contain some 30,000 distinct CDR3 sequences, around 18% of them singletons. The sequenced material came from a population of CD138-negative cells sorted from bone marrow. These receptors all come from a donor over 35 with multiple myeloma.

This clonotype was counted many times. The rearrangement joins TRBV7-9 to TRBJ2-2; unclear D gene. Germline CDR1 and CDR2: SEHNR and FQNEAQ (reference sequence). V lost 4 bases and J 11 bases, leaving 20 bases between the germline ends. The CDR3 is made up of 15 amino acids. The CDR3 DNA reads TGTGCCAGCAGCTCGAGGCGAACCGGAACGGGCGAGCTGTTTTTT. Protein: CASSSRRTGTGELFF.

This clonotype was observed once. The junction shows a germline mismatch at one end, possibly a read error. The V gene is TRBV5-1, the J gene TRBJ2-1, with D maybe TRBD2 (6 bases). The CDR3 covers 10 residues. Germline V gene data show CDR1 as SGHRS and CDR2 as YFSETQ. The CDR3: CASSGEVQSF. The CDR3 region has the DNA TGCGCCAGCAGCGGGGAGGTACAGTCCTTC.

This clonotype was recorded many times. This chain's CDR3 is CSAREPTLAKNIQYF. CDR3 in DNA: TGCAGTGCCCGGGAACCGACACTAGCCAAAAACATTCAGTACTTC. The chain has TRBV20-1 and TRBJ2-4; tentative D call: TRBD2 (5 bases). The CDR3 runs 15 residues. Germline V gene data show CDR1 as DFQATT and CDR2 as SNEGSKA (reference sequence). Trimming removed 6 bases from V and 0 bases from J, with 15 bases in between.

By share, this clonotype counts as medium-sized. The CDR3 DNA follows: TGTGCCAGCAGCGGGGGCAGACCCATGAACACTGAAGCTTTCTTT. Its protein is CASSGGRPMNTEAFF. V and J are TRBV5-4 and TRBJ1-1; a possible D gene is TRBD1 (6 bases). Deletions cut 4 bases from V and 0 bases from J, with 13 bases between. Looked up from germline, CDR1 is SGHNT and CDR2 is YYREEE (reference sequence). This CDR3 is built from 15 residues.

This clonotype occurred many times. This chain connects TRBV19 to TRBJ2-1, with 9 nucleotides matching TRBD2. The germline V gene has CDR1 LNHDA and CDR2 SQIVND (reference sequence). The CDR3 has 15 amino acids. V trimming: 11 bases; J trimming: 8 bases; junction bases outside the gene matches: 16. The CDR3 protein is CACFGLASGTYEQFF. The CDR3 DNA sequence: TGTGCCTGTTTTGGGTTGGCTAGCGGGACATATGAGCAGTTCTTC.

This clonotype has more than one count but fewer than ten. CDR3 in DNA: TGTGCCCGTGCCGGGGCCCTAAATAGCAATCAGCCCCAGCATTTT. As protein: CARAGALNSNQPQHF. This chain connects TRBV19 to TRBJ1-5, with D possibly TRBD1 on 5 matching bases. V was trimmed by 11 bases and J by 0 bases, leaving 17 bases between them. Germline V gene sequence: CDR1 LNHDA, CDR2 SQIVND (reference sequence). The CDR3 totals 15 residues.

This clonotype was detected ten times or more. The chain is built from TRBV6-6 and TRBJ2-3; D perhaps matches TRBD2 (6 bases). With 6 bases removed from V and 0 bases from J, the gap between germline ends came to 10 bases. CDR1 and CDR2 (germline): MNHNY, SVGAGI (reference sequence). The CDR3 is made up of 14 amino acids. The CDR3 nucleotides are TGTGCCAGCAGCCAAAGCGGGAGCACAGATACGCAGTATTTT. Its translation: CASSQSGSTDTQYF.

This clonotype occurred many times. V is TRBV29-1 and J is TRBJ2-3; a possible D gene is TRBD1 (6 bases). The germline CDR1 and CDR2 sequences are SQVTM and ANQGSEA. The CDR3 contains 12 residues. The ends were cut back, 8 bases at V and 2 bases at J, with 11 bases in the middle. This CDR3 reads CSLGANTDTQYF. CDR3 bases: TGCAGCTTGGGGGCCAACACAGATACGCAGTATTTT.

This clonotype was detected many times. The gene calls are TRBV20-1 and TRBJ2-1; TRBD2 aligns across 8 bases. V was pared by 1 base and J by 5 bases, with 10 bases of the junction left unmatched. This CDR3 has 16 amino acids. From germline, CDR1 is DFQATT and CDR2 SNEGSKA (reference sequence). As DNA, the CDR3 is TGCAGTGCTAGAGTCCAACGGGGGGGCCGCCACAATGAGCAGTTCTTC. It is translated as CSARVQRGGRHNEQFF.